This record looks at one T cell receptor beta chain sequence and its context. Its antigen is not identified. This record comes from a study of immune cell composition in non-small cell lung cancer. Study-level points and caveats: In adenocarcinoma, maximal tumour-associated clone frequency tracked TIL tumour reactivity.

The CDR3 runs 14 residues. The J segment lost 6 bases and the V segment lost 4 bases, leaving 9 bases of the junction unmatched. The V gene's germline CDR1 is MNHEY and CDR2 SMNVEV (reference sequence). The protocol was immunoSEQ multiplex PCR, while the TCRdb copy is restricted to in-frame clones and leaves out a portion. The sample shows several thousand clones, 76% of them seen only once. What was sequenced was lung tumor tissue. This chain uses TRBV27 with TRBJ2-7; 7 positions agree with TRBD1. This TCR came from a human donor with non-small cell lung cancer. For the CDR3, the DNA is TGTGCCAGCAGTTACACGACAGGGATCAGCGAGCAGTACTTC. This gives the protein CASSYTTGISEQYF.